This TCR beta chain was retrieved from a study of blood T cell repertoires in COVID-19. Study-level information: The samples span acute and convalescent COVID-19 from the United States, Italy and Spain. T cells, B-cell-depleted T cells, or PBMCs provided the cDNA or gDNA that served as material.

The V gene's germline CDR1 is DFQATT and CDR2 SNEGSKA (reference sequence). The CDR3 sequence is 10 residues long. Between the trimmed V and J ends, which lost 6 bases and 3 bases, there was a span of 6 bases. Source study methods: Estimation of nucleated cell counts was performed using reference gene primer amplification. Clones were read by immunoSEQ multiplex PCR, and TCRdb kept only the in-frame ones, dropping some. The V and J calls and clone size come from that table; D and trimming were worked out from the DNA. The table shows about 120,000 clones, with 70% to 90% occurring only once. The sequenced sample was peripheral blood. This chain links TRBV20-1 with TRBJ2-7; unclear D gene. The sequence was obtained from a man in his forties with acute or convalescent COVID-19. The CDR3 loop is CSAAHYEQYF. Written as DNA, the CDR3 is TGCAGTGCCGCACACTACGAGCAGTACTTC.